A single sample is the source of the 25 T cell receptor beta chains below, sequenced in a study of shared clonotypes between healthy human individuals. The repertoire was sequenced with immunoSEQ multiplex PCR; TCRdb's copy has only in-frame clones and lacks some. In the table there are 450,000 to 500,000 clones, 60% to 80% of which are singletons. Sequenced sample: PBMCs. The receptor set was obtained from a woman aged 40 to 50 in good health. Some clones in this sample may be carry-over from other donors' samples.

This sequence joins TRBV7-9 and TRBJ2-7; D not certain. Looked up from germline, CDR1 is SEHNR and CDR2 is FQNEAQ (reference sequence). The CDR3 has 13 amino acids. Trimming stripped 1 base from V and 0 bases from J, with 4 bases between. The CDR3 nucleotides read TGTGCCAGCAGCTTAGATGCCTCCTACGAGCAGTACTTC. It encodes CASSLDASYEQYF. Combining the CDR3 with reference TRBV7-9 and TRBJ2-7 gives the whole variable domain DTGVSQNPRHKITKRGQNVTFRCDPISEHNRLYWYRQTLGQGPEFLTYFQNEAQLEKSRLLSDRFSAERPKGSFSTLEIQRTEQGDSAMYLCASSLDASYEQYFGPGTRLTVT.

The chain combines TRBV7-9 with TRBJ1-1, with D unclear. Germline V CDR1 and CDR2: SEHNR, FQNEAQ (reference sequence). The CDR3 contains 15 residues. The V end lost 3 bases, the J end lost 1 base, and 12 bases lay between the germline ends. CDR3 sequence: CASSLLRDRNTEAFF. CDR3 nucleotides: TGTGCCAGCAGCTTGTTAAGAGACCGGAACACTGAAGCTTTCTTT.

J is TRBJ1-3 and V is TRBV7-6, with unresolved D. The V and J ends lost 7 bases and 0 bases respectively, with 16 bases between them. CDR1 is SGHVS and CDR2 is FNYEAQ in the germline V gene. CDR3 size: 16 residues. CDR3: CASTDQPAGSGNTIYF. In DNA form, the CDR3 reads TGTGCCAGCACCGACCAACCGGCCGGCTCTGGAAACACCATATATTTT. Filled out from reference TRBV7-6 and TRBJ1-3, the complete variable domain reads GAGVSQSPRYKVTKRGQDVALRCDPISGHVSLYWYRQALGQGPEFLTYFNYEAQQDKSGLPNDRFSAERPEGSISTLTIQRTEQRDSAMYRCASTDQPAGSGNTIYFGEGSWLTVV.

The rearrangement uses TRBV7-9 and TRBJ2-3; no firm D call. CDR3 length: 13 amino acids. The V gene lost 2 bases and the J gene lost 4 bases, with 7 bases spanning the gap. Per germline, CDR1 SEHNR and CDR2 FQNEAQ (reference sequence). The CDR3 is CASSLLFADTQYF. CDR3 nucleotides: TGTGCCAGCAGCTTACTCTTTGCAGATACGCAGTATTTT.

This clone has just a few counts. J is TRBJ2-7 and V is TRBV7-9; no definite D call. CDR3 length: 16 residues. The germline V gene has CDR1 SEHNR and CDR2 FQNEAQ (reference sequence). V was trimmed by 1 base and J by 0 bases, leaving 13 bases between them. CDR3 residues: CASSLDGLEYSYEQYF. The CDR3 bases are TGTGCCAGCAGCTTAGATGGGCTAGAATACTCCTACGAGCAGTACTTC.

The chain has TRBV4-1 and TRBJ1-6; 10 nucleotides line up with TRBD1. Germline-derived CDR1 and CDR2 are MGHRA and YSYEKL. Trimming at V came to 1 base and at J to 9 bases, leaving 12 bases not matched to a gene. The CDR3 sequence is 18 residues long. This CDR3 is CASSQGVFLRDRGSPLHF. DNA of the CDR3: TGCGCCAGCAGCCAAGGAGTCTTCCTCAGGGACAGGGGTTCACCCCTCCACTTT.

The table lists this clone with a count of one. The V and J genes are TRBV5-1 and TRBJ2-7, with D maybe TRBD1 (6 bases). The CDR3 totals 13 residues. V was trimmed by 4 bases and J by 13 bases, leaving 21 bases between them. The germline CDR1 and CDR2 sequences are SGHRS and YFSETQ. CDR3 amino acids: CASSQSKGTTLYF. In nucleotides, the CDR3 is TGCGCCAGCAGCCAGAGTAAAGGGACAACCCTATACTTC.

The chain uses TRBV6-5 and TRBJ2-5, with D possibly called TRBD1 or TRBD2 (5 bases each). Germline CDR1 MNHEY, CDR2 SVGAGI. This CDR3 has 14 amino acids. Trimming shortened V by 11 bases and J by 1 base, and 17 bases separated the two germline ends. In DNA, the CDR3 is TGTGCCCGGACCTTGGGACGGATCCAAGAGACCCAGTACTTC. Translating it yields CARTLGRIQETQYF.

This clone was seen only once. This chain uses TRBV7-2 with TRBJ2-3, with TRBD2 identical over 11 bases. The CDR3 runs to 15 residues. V was pared by 1 base and J by 13 bases, with 10 bases of the junction left unmatched. CDR1 and CDR2 (germline): SGHTA, FQGNSA. The CDR3 DNA follows: TGTGCCAGCAGCTTAGAACTAGCGGGAGCCCGGGCAGAGTATTTT. Amino acid sequence: CASSLELAGARAEYF.

This clone was observed a handful of times. This rearrangement joins TRBV30 to TRBJ1-3; 9 positions agree with TRBD1. Germline V gene sequence: CDR1 GTSNPN, CDR2 SVGIG (reference sequence). The CDR3 totals 16 residues. J lost 2 bases, V lost 3 bases, and 8 bases had no gene match. The CDR3 DNA reads TGTGCCTGGAGAGAGACAGGGGGTTTCGCTGGAAACACCATATATTTT. Its protein is CAWRETGGFAGNTIYF. Looking up the rest from reference TRBV30 and TRBJ1-3 gives the full variable domain: SQTIHQWPATLVQPVGSPLSLECTVEGTSNPNLYWYRQAAGRGLQLLFYSVGIGQISSEVPQNLSASRPQDRQFILSSKKLLLSDSGFYLCAWRETGGFAGNTIYFGEGSWLTVV.

Written as DNA, the CDR3 is TGTGCCAGCAGCCTATATGCTAGGGATAGCAATCAGCCCCAGCATTTT. Its protein product is CASSLYARDSNQPQHF. The chain couples TRBV7-2 to TRBJ1-5; D is uncertain. Trimming removed 5 bases at V and 0 bases at J, with 14 bases between. The germline gives CDR1 SGHTA, CDR2 FQGNSA. CDR3 length: 16 residues. The full variable domain, its missing parts supplied by reference TRBV7-2 and TRBJ1-5, is GAGVSQSPSNKVTEKGKDVELRCDPISGHTALYWYRQSLGQGLEFLIYFQGNSAPDKSGLPSDRFSAERTGGSVSTLTIQRTQQEDSAVYLCASSLYARDSNQPQHFGDGTRLSIL.

The chain has TRBV6-5 and TRBJ2-5, with 7 bases lining up with TRBD1. The CDR3 spans 15 residues. The germline V gene has CDR1 MNHEY and CDR2 SVGAGI. The ends lost 5 bases at V and 2 bases at J; junction bases unmatched: 8. The CDR3 region has the DNA TGTGCCAGCAGTCCCCTAGGGACAGAACAAGAGACCCAGTACTTC. Its protein is CASSPLGTEQETQYF.

V is TRBV9 and J is TRBJ2-3, with 8 bases fitting TRBD2. Germline V gene lookup returns CDR1 SGDLS and CDR2 YYNGEE. CDR3 length: 16 residues. The J segment lost 2 bases and the V segment lost 3 bases, leaving 8 bases of the junction unmatched. This chain's CDR3 is CASSARLARVTDTQYF. The CDR3, as DNA: TGTGCCAGCAGCGCCCGACTAGCGAGGGTCACAGATACGCAGTATTTT.

The gene calls are TRBV7-9 and TRBJ2-3; D is unresolved. The CDR3 totals 12 residues. Per the germline V gene, CDR1 is SEHNR and CDR2 is FQNEAQ (reference sequence). V was cut by 1 base and J by 7 bases, with 6 bases left in between. The CDR3 sequence: CASSLDRYTQYF. The CDR3 nucleotides are TGTGCCAGCAGCTTAGATCGATATACGCAGTATTTT.

Concerning this clone itself: This same CDR3 is encoded by further DNA sequences in the sample. The chain employs TRBV5-1 and TRBJ2-3, with D possibly being TRBD1 or TRBD2 (5 bases each). V was clipped by 0 bases and J by 3 bases, with 8 bases between them. CDR1 and CDR2 from the germline V gene are SGHRS and YFSETQ. This CDR3 is 14 amino acids long. CDR3 bases: TGCGCCAGCAGCTTGGCAGGGAGTACAGATACGCAGTATTTT. It yields the protein CASSLAGSTDTQYF.

CDR3 sequence: CASSLYETQYF. Written as DNA, the CDR3 is TGTGCCAGCAGCTTATATGAGACCCAGTACTTC. The chain has TRBV7-9 and TRBJ2-5; D not resolved. The germline CDR1 and CDR2 sequences are SEHNR and FQNEAQ (reference sequence). The CDR3 spans 11 residues. Deletions cut 2 bases from V and 5 bases from J, with 3 bases between.

The V call is TRBV19, the J call TRBJ1-1, with TRBD1 matching over 9 bases. CDR3 length: 16 residues. Germline values: CDR1 LNHDA, CDR2 SQIVND (reference sequence). Losses at the gene ends were 3 bases for V and 1 base for J; bases not matched to a gene: 6. CDR3 sequence: CASSIPGQGKNTEAFF. CDR3 nucleotides: TGTGCCAGTAGTATTCCGGGACAGGGTAAGAACACTGAAGCTTTCTTT.

The chain combines TRBV11-2 with TRBJ1-3; D uncertain. Germline assignment: CDR1 SGHAT and CDR2 FQNNGV. V gave up 0 bases and J gave up 2 bases, with 11 bases separating them. This CDR3 contains 16 residues. CDR3: CASSLEPGPTGNTIYF. The CDR3 DNA sequence: TGTGCCAGCAGCTTAGAGCCGGGCCCCACTGGAAACACCATATATTTT.

For this clone: A far larger clone differs by one base, so this is likely a read error. The sample carries other DNA sequences with the same CDR3. The chain employs TRBV5-1 and TRBJ2-4, with D maybe TRBD1 (5 bases). The CDR3 runs to 13 residues. Germline V gene sequence: CDR1 SGHRS, CDR2 YFSETQ. The CDR3: CASRPDQGNIQYF. Written as DNA, the CDR3 is TGCGCCAGCAGACCGGACCAGGGAAACATCCAGTACTTC.

The chain combines TRBV11-1 with TRBJ2-7; TRBD1 matches 7 bases. The CDR3 has 15 amino acids. V shed 1 base and J 4 bases; nucleotides not matched to a gene: 7. Germline values: CDR1 SGHAT, CDR2 FQDESV (reference sequence). The CDR3 region has the DNA TGTGCCAGCAGCTTAGAAGTGGGCAGGGGGTACGAGCAGTACTTC. Encoded protein: CASSLEVGRGYEQYF. Variable domain in full (rest from reference TRBV11-1 and TRBJ2-7): EAEVAQSPRYKITEKSQAVAFWCDPISGHATLYWYRQILGQGPELLVQFQDESVVDDSQLPKDRFSAERLKGVDSTLKIQPAELGDSAMYLCASSLEVGRGYEQYFGPGTRLTVT.

This chain uses TRBV6-1 with TRBJ2-1, with D maybe TRBD1 (5 bases). This CDR3 has 15 amino acids. In germline, CDR1 is MNHNS, CDR2 SASEGT. Trimming stripped 6 bases from V and 2 bases from J, with 14 bases between. This CDR3 reads CASSLGAATYNEQFF. The CDR3 DNA follows: TGTGCCAGCAGCCTTGGGGCTGCAACCTACAATGAGCAGTTCTTC.

V and J are TRBV18 and TRBJ2-5; TRBD2 is a possible D gene (5 bases). The CDR3 totals 14 residues. CDR1 and CDR2 (germline): KGHSH, LQKENI. V dropped 2 bases and J dropped 1 base, with 8 bases sitting between them. CDR3: CASSPDGIQETQYF. In DNA, the CDR3 is TGTGCCAGCTCACCAGACGGGATCCAAGAGACCCAGTACTTC.

The chain links TRBV10-3 to TRBJ2-3; 10 bases fit TRBD2. Germline V gives CDR1 ENHRY, CDR2 SYGVKD. The junction had 2 bases not matched to a gene; V was cut back by 10 bases and J by 1 base. The CDR3 is 13 amino acids. CDR3 DNA: TGTGCCACCCTAGCGGGGGGCACAGATACGCAGTATTTT. Its protein product is CATLAGGTDTQYF.

The chain carries TRBV2 and TRBJ2-1; TRBD2 aligns across 7 bases. CDR3 length: 11 amino acids. The germline CDR1 and CDR2 sequences are SNHLY and FYNNEI. After removal of 6 bases from V and 14 bases from J, the junction contained 7 bases not matched to a gene. The CDR3 nucleotides are TGTGCCAGCAGGGCCCTAGCGGACAAGTTCTTC. Encoded protein: CASRALADKFF.

The CDR3 coding sequence is TGTGCCAGCAGCCCAGCTCTAGCCAAGGGGGGCAAAAACATTCAGTACTTC. Amino acid sequence: CASSPALAKGGKNIQYF. V usage is TRBV5-4 and J usage is TRBJ2-4; the D call may be TRBD1 or TRBD2 (6 bases each). The V gene's germline CDR1 is SGHNT and CDR2 YYREEE (reference sequence). V lost 4 bases, J lost 3 bases, and 20 bases lay in between. The CDR3 runs to 17 residues. The full variable domain, with the rest looked up from reference TRBV5-4 and TRBJ2-4, is ETGVTQSPTHLIKTRGQQVTLRCSSQSGHNTVSWYQQALGQGPQFIFQYYREEENGRGNFPPRFSGLQFPNYSSELNVNALELDDSALYLCASSPALAKGGKNIQYFGAGTRLSVL.